The text below deals with one T cell receptor (beta chain). This clonotype was detected only a few times. The clone's antigen remains unknown. Base qualities are not recorded, but no much larger clone differs from it by a single base. The library was generated by 5' RACE. The listed sequencing device is NextSeq 500. In the TCR library protocol, unique molecular identifiers were attached to individual cDNA molecules to correct for PCR bias and sequencing error. Sequencing covered both TCR alpha and beta chains, and within each sample the abundances of alpha and beta sequences were tightly co-correlated. From the authors' description of their analysis: V gene, J gene and CDR3 annotation of TCR sequences was performed with Decombinator V4. TCRs were defined as expanded if a significant change between any two time points was detected under a Poisson model with p below 0.0001. Abundances of TCRs were expressed as counts per million after normalisation to the total number of TCRs sequenced in each sample. TRAV1-2 paired with TRAJ12, TRAJ20 or TRAJ33 defined MAIT TCRs, while TRAV10 paired with TRAJ18 defined iNKT TCRs. VDJdb, accessed 1 November 2021, was searched for CMV, EBV and SARS-CoV-2 annotated TCRs, excluding TCRs annotated for multiple antigens. In-frame beta chains were kept once TCRdb had trimmed the public reads at Q25 with fastp and called clones with MiXCR. Every distinct CDR3 protein forms one entry, paired with its most common genes and DNA. For this entry, the V and J calls and clone size follow TCRdb and not the study's own pipeline. The sample contains just over 95,000 distinct CDR3 sequences, roughly 9.6% of them found a single time. Approximately 4.7% of the sample lies in the top ten.

This sample is drawn from a study of early T cells in non-severe SARS-CoV-2 infection (dated by TCRdb to the early 2020s). Notes on the research overall: Bulk RNA from unsorted whole blood was used for TCR sequencing, so alpha and beta chains could not be paired. Beyond this particular receptor, the publication reports: VDJdb matching was skewed toward anti-spike CD8 responses and likely underestimated virus-specific expansions, missing private and CD4 specificities.

Reading from cysteine to phenylalanine, the CDR3 counts 12 amino acids. Kept here is only the CDR3 DNA, which spans 36 bases and is read in frame from base 1. According to the germline V gene, CDR1 reads ENHRY and CDR2 reads SYGVKD. Trimming accounts for 6 bases at V and 4 bases at J, while the number of junction bases matched to no gene is 2. Set within a cohort of healthcare workers in London, UK, this nested case-control study involved weekly PCR testing of nasopharyngeal swabs along with blood sampling. Healthcare workers were enrolled in the week of the UK lockdown, from 23 to 31 March 2020, and were followed every week for up to 16 weeks.

The receptor was derived from an adult who was a healthcare worker with PCR-confirmed SARS-CoV-2 infection or an uninfected control (not recorded which). The chain employs TRBV10-3 and TRBJ2-5; the junction holds 7 bases that match TRBD1. Sequencing was performed on whole blood, taken at baseline. The DNA sequence is given as TGTGCCATCAGAGGGGGCTTAGAGACCCAGTACTTC. Translation gives CAIRGGLETQYF.